This TCR beta chain was sequenced in a study of naive and memory T cell subsets. Study-level points and caveats: TCR transcript changes with activation or differentiation may affect this RNA method.

RNA was extracted from under 3 ml of whole blood of healthy adults. Reverse transcription used DNase-treated unsorted total RNA, aiming for roughly 1 to 1000 ng. Blood and skin TCR RNA was reverse transcribed with alpha and beta constant primers. TCRdb independently ran MiXCR on the 5' RACE reads; one entry per CDR3 protein. The table records about 26,000 distinct CDR3 sequences, approximately 20% of them present only once. Of note for this clonotype: Its antigen is not known.

The sequence was collected from a female donor in good health.

CDR3 DNA: TGTGCCAGCAGTACCCGGGGCTCCTACGAGCAGTACTTC. As protein: CASSTRGSYEQYF. The rearrangement links TRBV6-6 to TRBJ2-7; tentative D call: TRBD2 (5 bases). This CDR3 is built from 13 residues. Germline V lookup: CDR1 MNHNY, CDR2 SVGAGI (reference sequence). V dropped 5 bases and J dropped 0 bases, with 8 bases sitting between them.